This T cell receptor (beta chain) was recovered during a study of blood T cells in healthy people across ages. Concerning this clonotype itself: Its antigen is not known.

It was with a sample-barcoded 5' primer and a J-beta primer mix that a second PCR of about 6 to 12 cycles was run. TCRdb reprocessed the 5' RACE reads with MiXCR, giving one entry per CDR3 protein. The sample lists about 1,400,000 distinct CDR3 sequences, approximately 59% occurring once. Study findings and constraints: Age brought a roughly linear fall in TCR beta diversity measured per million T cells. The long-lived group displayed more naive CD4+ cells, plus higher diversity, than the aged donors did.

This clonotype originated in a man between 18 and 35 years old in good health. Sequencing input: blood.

The CDR3 DNA sequence: TGTGCCAGCAACCCAACGACCGGGGCCCAAACGGGCTACACCTTC. Protein sequence: CASNPTTGAQTGYTF. This chain connects TRBV6-5 to TRBJ1-2; D possibly corresponds to TRBD1 (5 bases). Trimming removed 7 bases from V and 8 bases from J, with 23 bases in between. The germline gives CDR1 MNHEY, CDR2 SVGAGI. The CDR3 length is 15 residues.